The clone carrying this TCR beta chain occurred a few times. The sample is drawn from a study of blood T cell repertoires in COVID-19. About the research overall: Researchers got acute and convalescent COVID-19 samples from the United States, Italy and Spain. Sources were T cells, B-cell-depleted T cells, or PBMCs; the material itself was cDNA or gDNA.

Authors' analysis steps: The authors estimated nucleated cell counts from reference gene primer amplification. The repertoire was sequenced with immunoSEQ multiplex PCR; TCRdb's copy has only in-frame clones and lacks some. V and J calls and clone size are copied from that table; D and trimming were computed from the DNA. Of about 110,000 clones detected, under 90% appear once; the ten largest clones hold roughly 6.5%. This clonotype originated in a woman aged 45-59 years with acute or convalescent COVID-19. Sequenced input: peripheral blood.

CDR3 in amino acids: CASSSGTINTEAFF. For the CDR3, the DNA is TGCGCCAGCAGCTCCGGGACAATCAACACTGAAGCTTTCTTT. J is TRBJ1-1 and V is TRBV5-1, with D perhaps matching TRBD1 (6 bases). The CDR3 is 14 amino acids. Germline CDR1 is SGHRS and CDR2 is YFSETQ. Trimming took off 3 bases at V and 2 bases at J, with 11 bases between the two ends.